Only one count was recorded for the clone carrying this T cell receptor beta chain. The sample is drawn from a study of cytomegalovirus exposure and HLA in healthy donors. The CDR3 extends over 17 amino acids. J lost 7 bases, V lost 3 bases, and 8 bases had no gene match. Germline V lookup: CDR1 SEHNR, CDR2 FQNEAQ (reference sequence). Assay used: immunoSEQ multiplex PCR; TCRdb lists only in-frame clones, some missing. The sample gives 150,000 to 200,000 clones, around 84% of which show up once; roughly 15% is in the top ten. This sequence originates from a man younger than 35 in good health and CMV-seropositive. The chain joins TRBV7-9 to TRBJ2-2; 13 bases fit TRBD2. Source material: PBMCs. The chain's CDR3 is CASSFWTSGRGHGELFF. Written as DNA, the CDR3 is TGTGCCAGCAGCTTTTGGACTAGCGGGAGAGGCCACGGGGAGCTGTTTTTT.